This T cell receptor (beta chain) is drawn from a study of breast tumors, draining lymph nodes, adjacent tissues. Study outcomes and limitations: Tumors had less TCR diversity than lymph nodes, more than nontumor tissue. Data only fit, rather than demonstrated, lymph node origin of most tumor T cells. Tumor and nontumor repertoires were significantly more similar in luminal-like than in basal-like breast cancer. Findings are consistent with lymph node origin and intratumoral expansion of most tumor T cells.

Many counts were recorded for this clonotype. Its specificity is not known. TCRdb passed the multiplex PCR reads through MiXCR, listing each CDR3 protein once. The repertoire has around 190,000 distinct CDR3 sequences, 33% of them found once; the top ten carry approximately 4.3%. The lymph nodes were axillary draining lymph nodes from breast cancer patients. The sample comprised axillary lymph node tissue. The receptor was derived from a female donor with breast cancer. Some clones in this sample may be carry-over from other donors' samples.

The CDR3 nucleotides are TGTGCCAGCAGCTTTATGGGGGCAAGAGGCGGGGAGCTGTTTTTT. It is translated as CASSFMGARGGELFF. V usage is TRBV11-1 and J usage is TRBJ2-2, with a possible D match to TRBD1 (6 bases). The V end was cut by 3 bases, the J end by 7 bases, with 15 bases between. CDR1 and CDR2 (germline): SGHAT, FQDESV (reference sequence). This CDR3 comprises 15 residues. Full variable domain (remainder filled in from reference TRBV11-1 and TRBJ2-2): EAEVAQSPRYKITEKSQAVAFWCDPISGHATLYWYRQILGQGPELLVQFQDESVVDDSQLPKDRFSAERLKGVDSTLKIQPAELGDSAMYLCASSFMGARGGELFFGEGSRLTVL.